This T cell receptor beta chain emerged from a study of CD8+ T cells in alopecia areata. Turning to the study itself: Those patients who were treated received oral tofacitinib, which was given at 5 to 10 mg twice daily for moderate-to-severe alopecia areata.

Treatment described: oral pan-JAK inhibitor, 5-10 mg twice daily. Sorting of PBMCs yielded the CD4+ and CD8+ T cells. V was cut by 4 bases and J by 3 bases, with 14 bases left in between. The germline CDR1 and CDR2 sequences are SGHKS and YYEKEE (reference sequence). The length of the CDR3 is 15 residues. TCR sequencing used cDNA made by reverse transcription of extracted RNA. Method: immunoSEQ multiplex PCR; TCRdb's copy keeps in-frame clones and lacks some. The sample carries 120,000 or so clones, over 60% recorded once. This sequence originates from a human donor with alopecia areata. The J gene is TRBJ1-5, the V gene TRBV5-5, with D possibly matching TRBD1 (5 bases). The sequencing here drew on CD4+ T cells sorted from blood, taken at week 4, from a patient treated with tofacitinib. The CDR3 is CASSPGGAPNQPQHF. DNA of the CDR3: TGTGCCAGCAGCCCGGGAGGGGCGCCCAATCAGCCCCAGCATTTT.